A selection of T cell receptor beta chains follows, all from one sample in a study of blood T cell repertoires in COVID-19. Sequenced by immunoSEQ multiplex PCR; TCRdb stores in-frame clones only, minus some. The table lists approximately 220,000 clones, just over 85% of them singletons. The sequenced sample was PBMCs or T cells enriched from blood (not recorded which). All receptors derive from a woman in her thirties or forties with acute COVID-19. The conserved cysteine and the conserved F or W are not part of the CDR3 here.

TRBJ1-1 TRBV5-8 ASSIGTGVMNTEAF
TRBJ1-1 TRBV7-2 ASSLGGLSITEAF
TRBJ1-2 TRBV27 ASRAGRQSGGYT
TRBJ1-2 TRBV23-1 ASSQNLTPRRGYT
TRBJ1-1 TRBV5-5 ASSPPGGTPEAF
TRBJ2-1 TRBV18 ASSPRGSYNEQF
TRBJ2-1 TRBV5-1 ASSLTSGGYNEQF
TRBJ2-3 TRBV4-1 ASSPQGTSGDTQY
TRBJ1-1 TRBV5-1 ASSYDFGMNTEAF
TRBJ1-2 TRBV6-5 ASSRGSNYGYT
TRBJ1-2 TRBV5-6 ASSSTSYGYT
TRBJ1-1 TRBV4-1 ASRVGQPNTEAF